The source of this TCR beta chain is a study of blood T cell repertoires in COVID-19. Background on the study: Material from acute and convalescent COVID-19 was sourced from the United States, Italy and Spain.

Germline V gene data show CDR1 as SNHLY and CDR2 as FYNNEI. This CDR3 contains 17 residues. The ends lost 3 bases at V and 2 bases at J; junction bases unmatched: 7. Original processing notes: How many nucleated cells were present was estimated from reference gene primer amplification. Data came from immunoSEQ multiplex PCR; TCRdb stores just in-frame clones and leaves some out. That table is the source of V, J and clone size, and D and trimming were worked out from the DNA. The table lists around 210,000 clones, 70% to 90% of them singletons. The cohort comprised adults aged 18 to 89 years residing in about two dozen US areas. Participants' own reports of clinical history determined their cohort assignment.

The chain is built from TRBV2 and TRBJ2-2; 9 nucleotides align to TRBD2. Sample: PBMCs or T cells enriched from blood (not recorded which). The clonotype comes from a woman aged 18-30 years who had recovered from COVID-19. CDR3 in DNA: TGTGCCAGCAGTGACCCAGCGGGGGGTCGTAACACCGGGGAGCTGTTTTTT. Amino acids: CASSDPAGGRNTGELFF.